The following is a T cell receptor beta chain sequence with its context. The study recruited people aged roughly 18 to 95 years across about 25 US areas. Membership in each cohort depended on participant-reported clinical history. In the study's own analysis: The assay estimated nucleated cells by amplifying reference gene primers. Method: immunoSEQ multiplex PCR; TCRdb's copy keeps in-frame clones and lacks some. The DNA gave D and trimming, while V, J and clone size come from that table. The repertoire includes around 400,000 clones, roughly nine tenths of them detected once, and 1.5% to 2% sits in the top ten. This sample is drawn from a study of blood T cell repertoires in COVID-19. Across the study: T cells, B-cell-depleted T cells, or PBMCs supplied cDNA or gDNA.

Germline V gene lookup returns CDR1 LGHDT and CDR2 YNNKEL (reference sequence). The CDR3 length is 13 residues. Losses at the gene ends were 5 bases for V and 4 bases for J; bases not matched to a gene: 4. The sequence was collected from a woman aged 30 to 39 who had recovered from COVID-19. The chain recombines TRBV3-1 (or the pseudogene TRBV3-2) with TRBJ1-2, with 7 bases lining up with TRBD1. The sequencing input was PBMCs or T cells enriched from blood (not recorded which). Here the CDR3 DNA reads TGTGCCAGCAGCTCAAGGGGGCTCTATGGCTACACCTTC. Residues: CASSSRGLYGYTF.